The next 26 T cell receptor beta chains were all read from a single sample in a study of blood T cell repertoires in COVID-19. Produced via immunoSEQ multiplex PCR; TCRdb's table is partial and in-frame only. The sample has 220,000 or so clones, 85% to 90% seen once. Source material: PBMCs or T cells enriched from blood (not recorded which). These receptors originate from a man between 50 and 59 years old who had been exposed to COVID-19.

Only one count was recorded for this clone. This chain links TRBV11-1 with TRBJ1-1; no clear D. CDR3 length: 13 residues. V shed 5 bases and J shed 1 base, with 8 bases lying between them. Germline CDR1 reads SGHAT; CDR2 reads FQDESV (reference sequence). This chain's CDR3 is CASSRYGNTEAFF. The CDR3 DNA is TGTGCCAGCAGCCGGTATGGGAACACTGAAGCTTTCTTT.

Only one count was recorded for this clone. The genes are TRBV5-1 and TRBJ2-4; possibly TRBD2 for D (5 bases). Trimming removed 0 bases from V and 5 bases from J, with 15 bases in between. The CDR3 is 16 residues long. Looked up from germline, CDR1 is SGHRS and CDR2 is YFSETQ. The CDR3 here is CASSLVGLGSQNIQYF. In nucleotides, the CDR3 is TGCGCCAGCAGCTTGGTAGGGTTGGGGAGCCAAAACATTCAGTACTTC. The full variable domain, rest sourced from reference TRBV5-1 and TRBJ2-4, is KAGVTQTPRYLIKTRGQQVTLSCSPISGHRSVSWYQQTPGQGLQFLFEYFSETQRNKGNFPGRFSGRQFSNSRSEMNVSTLELGDSALYLCASSLVGLGSQNIQYFGAGTRLSVL.

The J gene is TRBJ1-5, the V gene TRBV2; TRBD1 matches at 7 bases. CDR3 length: 14 residues. J lost 7 bases, V lost 4 bases, and 7 bases had no gene match. Germline CDR1 is SNHLY and CDR2 is FYNNEI. For the CDR3, the DNA is TGTGCCAGCAGTGGGGACAGAAGTCCACAGCCCCAGCATTTT. It is translated as CASSGDRSPQPQHF.

The chain is built from TRBV11-1 and TRBJ2-1; TRBD1 aligns across 8 bases. Germline V CDR1 and CDR2: SGHAT, FQDESV (reference sequence). This CDR3 comprises 14 residues. Trimming took 4 bases from V and 9 from J; bases not matched to a gene: 8. The CDR3 nucleotides read TGTGCCAGCAGCTCCAGGGGGCGCAGAAGTGAGCAGTTCTTC. It translates to CASSSRGRRSEQFF. Complete variable domain (other parts from reference TRBV11-1 and TRBJ2-1): EAEVAQSPRYKITEKSQAVAFWCDPISGHATLYWYRQILGQGPELLVQFQDESVVDDSQLPKDRFSAERLKGVDSTLKIQPAELGDSAMYLCASSSRGRRSEQFFGPGTRLTVL.

V is TRBV2 and J is TRBJ2-1, with 10 bases aligning to TRBD2. Losses at the gene ends were 4 bases for V and 8 bases for J; bases not matched to a gene: 5. CDR1 and CDR2 from the germline V gene are SNHLY and FYNNEI. The CDR3 has 14 amino acids. This CDR3 reads CASSGGLATDEQFF. The CDR3 DNA sequence: TGTGCCAGCAGTGGGGGACTAGCGACCGATGAGCAGTTCTTC.

The CDR3 spells CASSLEGPGVDTIYF. CDR3 DNA: TGCGCCAGCAGCTTGGAAGGCCCCGGGGTGGACACCATATATTTT. J is TRBJ1-3 and V is TRBV5-1, with D hard to call. Trimming took off 0 bases at V and 8 bases at J, with 15 bases between the two ends. The CDR3 length is 15 residues. Germline V gene lookup returns CDR1 SGHRS and CDR2 YFSETQ. Looking up the rest from reference TRBV5-1 and TRBJ1-3 gives the full variable domain: KAGVTQTPRYLIKTRGQQVTLSCSPISGHRSVSWYQQTPGQGLQFLFEYFSETQRNKGNFPGRFSGRQFSNSRSEMNVSTLELGDSALYLCASSLEGPGVDTIYFGEGSWLTVV.

The chain carries TRBV7-9 and TRBJ2-5; possibly TRBD2 for D (7 bases). CDR3 length: 14 amino acids. Germline loops: CDR1 SEHNR, CDR2 FQNEAQ (reference sequence). V shed 2 bases and J shed 5 bases, with 12 bases lying between them. The CDR3 DNA reads as TGTGCCAGCAGCTTAAACGGGGGGCCGGAGACCCAGTACTTC. Encoded protein: CASSLNGGPETQYF.

This chain joins TRBV27 and TRBJ1-5, with D unclear. V gave up 3 bases and J gave up 1 base, with 13 bases separating them. Looked up from germline, CDR1 is MNHEY and CDR2 is SMNVEV (reference sequence). The CDR3 contains 16 residues. The CDR3 loop reads CASSFPGRFSNQPQHF. The DNA for the CDR3 is TGTGCCAGCAGTTTTCCGGGGAGATTCAGCAATCAGCCCCAGCATTTT.

V is TRBV6-5 and J is TRBJ1-6; maybe TRBD1 (5 bases). Trimming cost V 5 bases and J 4 bases, with 12 bases left between them. The CDR3 runs 15 residues. Germline CDR1 and CDR2: MNHEY and SVGAGI. Here the CDR3 DNA reads TGTGCCAGCAGTCCGCAGGGACTTTATAATTCACCCCTCCACTTT. Translation: CASSPQGLYNSPLHF.

The chain has TRBV6-1 and TRBJ1-1; 8 bases are a match to TRBD1. From germline, CDR1 is MNHNS and CDR2 SASEGT. Losses at the gene ends were 2 bases for V and 10 bases for J; bases not matched to a gene: 12. There are 15 residues in the CDR3. DNA for the CDR3: TGTGCCAGCAGTGAAATGGCAGGGGGCTTTGTTACAGCTTTCTTT. Translating it yields CASSEMAGGFVTAFF.

V is TRBV2 and J is TRBJ2-2, with a possible D match to TRBD1 (5 bases). CDR3 length equals 13 residues. The germline V and J ends were trimmed by 6 bases and 4 bases, with 9 bases remaining between them. Germline-derived CDR1 and CDR2 are SNHLY and FYNNEI. DNA for the CDR3: TGTGCCAGCAGGGGGCGCGGCACCGGGGAGCTGTTTTTT. Protein sequence: CASRGRGTGELFF.

As DNA, the CDR3 is TGTGCCAGCGGAGACAGGGTCGCTGAAGCTTTCTTT. Translation: CASGDRVAEAFF. The rearrangement links TRBV7-2 to TRBJ1-1, with 7 bases aligning to TRBD1. The CDR3 covers 12 residues. The germline V gene has CDR1 SGHTA and CDR2 FQGNSA. Losses at the gene ends were 8 bases for V and 6 bases for J; bases not matched to a gene: 6.

This chain joins TRBV5-1 and TRBJ1-5, with 10 bases identical to TRBD1. Germline trimming cut 4 bases from V and 5 bases from J; bases unmatched to any gene: 6. Germline CDR1 is SGHRS and CDR2 is YFSETQ. This CDR3 spans 15 amino acids. In DNA, the CDR3 is TGCGCCAGCAGCCCGGGACAGGGGCGGGATCAGCCCCAGCATTTT. Translating gives CASSPGQGRDQPQHF.

This clone was seen only a few times. The V call is TRBV28, the J call TRBJ1-5; D unclear. There are 15 residues in the CDR3. Trimming pared 5 bases from V and 0 bases from J, leaving 11 bases between. Germline CDR1 is MDHEN and CDR2 is SYDVKM. The CDR3 protein is CASSDTYYSNQPQHF. The CDR3 nucleotides are TGTGCCAGCAGTGACACCTATTATAGCAATCAGCCCCAGCATTTT.

A note on this clone: The same CDR3 arises from other DNA sequences in this sample as well. V and J are TRBV24-1 and TRBJ2-5; TRBD1 aligns across 8 bases. Looked up from germline, CDR1 is KGHDR and CDR2 is SFDVKD. The CDR3 sequence is 15 residues long. The junction had 5 bases not matched to a gene; V was cut back by 4 bases and J by 2 bases. CDR3 in amino acids: CATSDPGTGQETQYF. CDR3 coding DNA: TGTGCCACCAGTGACCCTGGGACAGGACAAGAGACCCAGTACTTC.

This rearrangement joins TRBV18 to TRBJ2-7; maybe TRBD1 (5 bases). V was trimmed by 2 bases and J by 0 bases, leaving 5 bases between them. The CDR3 has 13 residues. Germline values: CDR1 KGHSH, CDR2 LQKENI. The CDR3 protein is CASSPGASYEQYV. DNA of the CDR3: TGTGCCAGCTCACCAGGGGCCTCCTACGAGCAGTACGTC.

V gene TRBV10-1 combines with J gene TRBJ2-2; TRBD2 aligns across 8 bases. CDR1 is WNHNN, CDR2 SYGVQD, per germline (reference sequence). This CDR3 is 15 amino acids long. J was trimmed by 4 bases and V by 6 bases; bases with no gene match: 7. CDR3 DNA: TGCGCCAGCAGAGACGGACTAGCTGGCACCGGGGAGCTGTTTTTT. Translated: CASRDGLAGTGELFF.

The chain uses TRBV5-1 and TRBJ2-2; 8 bases match TRBD1. This CDR3 comprises 13 residues. Germline V gene sequence: CDR1 SGHRS, CDR2 YFSETQ. V shed 7 bases and J 5 bases; nucleotides not matched to a gene: 4. The CDR3 loop reads CASGGQATGELFF. Here the CDR3 DNA reads TGCGCCAGCGGGGGACAGGCGACCGGGGAGCTGTTTTTT.

The gene calls are TRBV7-2 and TRBJ2-5; possible D gene TRBD2, 7 bases. Looked up from germline, CDR1 is SGHTA and CDR2 is FQGNSA. The CDR3 totals 15 residues. Deletions cut 1 base from V and 1 base from J, with 10 bases between. CDR3 in amino acids: CASSLVGGAQETQYF. The CDR3, as DNA: TGTGCCAGCAGCTTAGTTGGGGGGGCCCAAGAGACCCAGTACTTC. Full variable domain (remainder filled in from reference TRBV7-2 and TRBJ2-5): GAGVSQSPSNKVTEKGKDVELRCDPISGHTALYWYRQSLGQGLEFLIYFQGNSAPDKSGLPSDRFSAERTGGSVSTLTIQRTQQEDSAVYLCASSLVGGAQETQYFGPGTRLLVL.

In this sample, this clone turned up once. CDR3 protein: CASSPRQQGADEAFF. In DNA form, the CDR3 reads TGCGCCAGCAGCCCAAGACAGCAGGGGGCAGATGAAGCTTTCTTT. The V gene is TRBV4-1, the J gene TRBJ1-1, with 8 nucleotides matching TRBD1. The trim removed 4 bases at V and 7 bases at J, leaving 11 bases unmatched. Looked up from germline, CDR1 is MGHRA and CDR2 is YSYEKL. The CDR3 is 15 amino acids.

The V call is TRBV7-2, the J call TRBJ1-1, with D perhaps matching TRBD1 (5 bases). Germline CDR1 is SGHTA and CDR2 is FQGNSA. CDR3 size: 14 residues. The V end lost 6 bases, the J end lost 5 bases, and 16 bases lay between the germline ends. CDR3 loop: CASRPSWGGTEAFF. The CDR3 bases are TGTGCCAGCAGGCCCTCCTGGGGGGGTACTGAAGCTTTCTTT. The full variable domain, in which reference TRBV7-2 and TRBJ1-1 provide the parts outside the CDR3, is GAGVSQSPSNKVTEKGKDVELRCDPISGHTALYWYRQSLGQGLEFLIYFQGNSAPDKSGLPSDRFSAERTGGSVSTLTIQRTQQEDSAVYLCASRPSWGGTEAFFGQGTRLTVV.

The genes are TRBV11-2 and TRBJ2-5; no clear D gene. The CDR3 loop spans 16 amino acids. CDR1 and CDR2 (germline): SGHAT, FQNNGV. Trimming left V 5 bases short and J 2 bases short, with 18 bases between. Here the CDR3 DNA reads TGTGCCAGCAGCCCTACCCTCCCAAAGCCTCAAGAGACCCAGTACTTC. It yields the protein CASSPTLPKPQETQYF.

The CDR3 sequence: CASSPGLAGAETQYF. CDR3 nucleotide sequence: TGTGCCAGCAGTCCGGGACTAGCGGGAGCAGAGACCCAGTACTTC. V gene TRBV28 combines with J gene TRBJ2-5; 14 nucleotides match TRBD2. Trimming removed 5 bases from V and 4 bases from J; junction bases left unmatched: 3. The CDR3 contains 15 residues. The V gene's germline CDR1 is MDHEN and CDR2 SYDVKM.

The gene calls are TRBV28 and TRBJ1-3; 9 bases are shared with TRBD1. V dropped 5 bases and J dropped 2; count of bases not matched to a gene: 7. The CDR3 consists of 16 residues. CDR1 is MDHEN and CDR2 is SYDVKM in the germline V gene. The CDR3 protein is CASSNPGQGTGNTIYF. CDR3 in DNA: TGTGCCAGCAGTAACCCGGGACAGGGAACTGGAAACACCATATATTTT.

The CDR3 loop is CASSEELWELFF. The CDR3 nucleotides read TGTGCCAGCAGTGAAGAACTATGGGAGCTGTTTTTT. The chain employs TRBV2 and TRBJ2-2; D not resolved. CDR3 length: 12 residues. Between the trimmed V and J ends, which lost 1 base and 9 bases, there was a span of 6 bases. Germline values: CDR1 SNHLY, CDR2 FYNNEI.

This clone was counted once. The chain joins TRBV5-4 to TRBJ2-1, with D unclear. Trimming removed 3 bases at V and 4 bases at J, with 11 bases between. This CDR3 has 14 amino acids. CDR1 and CDR2 (germline): SGHNT, YYREEE (reference sequence). The CDR3 DNA follows: TGTGCCAGCAGCTCCAACACCGTGTACAATGAGCAGTTCTTC. Its protein is CASSSNTVYNEQFF.